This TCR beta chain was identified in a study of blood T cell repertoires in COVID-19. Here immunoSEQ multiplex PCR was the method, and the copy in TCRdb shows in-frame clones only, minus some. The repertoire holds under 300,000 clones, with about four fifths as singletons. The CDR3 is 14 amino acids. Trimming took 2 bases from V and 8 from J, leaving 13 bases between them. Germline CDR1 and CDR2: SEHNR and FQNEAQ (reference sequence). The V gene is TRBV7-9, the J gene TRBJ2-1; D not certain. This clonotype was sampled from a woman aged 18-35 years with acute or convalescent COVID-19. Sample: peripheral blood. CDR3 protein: CASSLRLEKHEQFF. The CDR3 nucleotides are TGTGCCAGCAGCTTACGCCTAGAAAAGCATGAGCAGTTCTTC.